Shown below are 31 T cell receptor beta chains from a single sample sequenced in a study of shared clonotypes between healthy human individuals. Naive CD8 cells lacked CD45RO and underwent positive selection for CCR7, leaving out terminally differentiated effector memory CD45RA+ cells. Clones were read by immunoSEQ multiplex PCR, and TCRdb kept only the in-frame ones, dropping some. The sample lists fewer than 1 million clones, around 96% occurring once. Source material: naive CD8+ T cells sorted from blood. Source of these receptors: a man under 40 in good health.

This chain uses TRBV15 with TRBJ2-3, with TRBD2 identical over 7 bases. The CDR3 extends over 17 amino acids. V gave up 5 bases and J gave up 2 bases; unmatched junction bases: 13. From germline, CDR1 is LNHNV and CDR2 YYDKDF (reference sequence). The CDR3 here is CATSGWEGTINTDTQYF. DNA for the CDR3: TGTGCCACCAGCGGATGGGAGGGGACTATTAACACAGATACGCAGTATTTT.

This rearrangement joins TRBV29-1 to TRBJ2-3; no clear D gene. Trimming stripped 1 base from V and 3 bases from J, with 14 bases between. The germline V gene has CDR1 SQVTM and CDR2 ANQGSEA. The CDR3 loop spans 15 amino acids. Here the CDR3 reads CSVEGLNPGTDTQYF. CDR3 bases: TGCAGCGTTGAAGGACTGAACCCTGGGACAGATACGCAGTATTTT.

This clone was recorded once. V usage is TRBV2 and J usage is TRBJ1-5, with no clear D. The V end was cut by 7 bases, the J end by 2 bases, with 18 bases between. The CDR3 consists of 16 residues. Germline CDR1 is SNHLY and CDR2 is FYNNEI. As DNA, the CDR3 is TGTGCCAGCACTCGGGCCCCCGTTTCGGGCAATCAGCCCCAGCATTTT. As protein: CASTRAPVSGNQPQHF.

This clone was seen more than once but under ten times. The chain carries TRBV11-2 and TRBJ2-7; possibly TRBD2 for D (6 bases). Per germline, CDR1 SGHAT and CDR2 FQNNGV. This CDR3 has 16 amino acids. Trimming took 0 bases from V and 2 from J, leaving 14 bases between them. CDR3 residues: CASSLERAGTTYEQYF. The CDR3 DNA follows: TGTGCCAGCAGCTTAGAAAGGGCGGGAACGACCTACGAGCAGTACTTC.

The chain recombines TRBV9 with TRBJ1-2; 7 bases map to TRBD1. The CDR3 spans 15 residues. Germline assignment: CDR1 SGDLS and CDR2 YYNGEE. The junction had 5 bases not matched to a gene; V was cut back by 0 bases and J by 3 bases. The CDR3 DNA is TGTGCCAGCAGCGTAGCGGGGACAGAACACTATGGCTACACCTTC. Translation: CASSVAGTEHYGYTF.

On this clone itself: Other nucleotide sequences from this sample produce the same CDR3. V gene TRBV30 combines with J gene TRBJ2-1, with D possibly being TRBD2 (6 bases). Trimming took off 5 bases at V and 3 bases at J, with 11 bases between the two ends. This CDR3 is built from 13 residues. Looked up from germline, CDR1 is GTSNPN and CDR2 is SVGIG (reference sequence). This CDR3 is CAWSPGGYNEQFF. The CDR3 DNA follows: TGTGCCTGGTCCCCCGGGGGCTACAATGAGCAGTTCTTC.

V gene TRBV7-6 combines with J gene TRBJ1-1, with D perhaps TRBD1 (6 bases). V was shortened by 5 bases and J by 7 bases, with 17 bases between the two germline ends. Germline loops: CDR1 SGHVS, CDR2 FNYEAQ. There are 14 residues in the CDR3. The CDR3 DNA sequence: TGTGCCAGCAGCCCTATGCAGGGGAGCGTTGAAGCTTTCTTT. Amino acid sequence: CASSPMQGSVEAFF. The full variable domain, in which reference TRBV7-6 and TRBJ1-1 provide the parts outside the CDR3, is GAGVSQSPRYKVTKRGQDVALRCDPISGHVSLYWYRQALGQGPEFLTYFNYEAQQDKSGLPNDRFSAERPEGSISTLTIQRTEQRDSAMYRCASSPMQGSVEAFFGQGTRLTVV.

A remark on this clone: Because it lacks the conserved phenylalanine or tryptophan at the end, this CDR3 is likely a read error. Because the CDR3's place on the DNA is in doubt, the DNA is left out and the CDR3 is given as listed by TCRdb. The chain has TRBV11-2 and TRBJ1-4; the table names TRBD1, a call not compared with the DNA. The length of the CDR3 is 12 amino acids, counting both ends. The germline V gene has CDR1 SGHAT and CDR2 FQNNGV. Here the CDR3 reads CASSLGGPSMEI.

The rearrangement uses TRBV27 and TRBJ2-1, with 9 bases that match TRBD2. Germline loops: CDR1 MNHEY, CDR2 SMNVEV (reference sequence). The V segment lost 6 bases and the J segment 8 bases; nucleotides outside the gene matches: 5. The CDR3 has 13 amino acids. The CDR3 here is CASSSGRRYEQFF. The CDR3 nucleotides are TGTGCCAGCAGCAGCGGGAGGCGGTATGAGCAGTTCTTC.

The CDR3 is CASSLFPEYNEQFF. CDR3 nucleotide sequence: TGTGCCAGCAGTTTATTTCCCGAATACAATGAGCAGTTCTTC. This rearrangement joins TRBV27 to TRBJ2-1; D is unclear. Germline lookup yields CDR1 MNHEY and CDR2 SMNVEV (reference sequence). Trimming removed 1 base from V and 4 bases from J, with 8 bases in between. The CDR3 consists of 14 residues.

V usage is TRBV6-6 and J usage is TRBJ2-7, with 9 bases lining up with TRBD1. Germline CDR1 reads MNHNY; CDR2 reads SVGAGI (reference sequence). The V gene end was trimmed by 8 bases and the J gene end by 4 bases; junction bases not matched to a gene: 6. CDR3 length equals 13 residues. CDR3: CASGGQGGYEQYF. CDR3 in DNA: TGTGCCAGCGGGGGACAGGGAGGATACGAGCAGTACTTC.

The CDR3 loop is CASKKGNTIYF. In DNA form, the CDR3 reads TGTGCCAGCAAAAAAGGAAACACCATATATTTT. V gene TRBV9 combines with J gene TRBJ1-3; D not resolved. This CDR3 is built from 11 residues. Germline assignment: CDR1 SGDLS and CDR2 YYNGEE. Trimming left V 6 bases short and J 4 bases short, with 5 bases between.

The chain carries TRBV13 and TRBJ2-7; 7 nucleotides line up with TRBD2. The CDR3 has 15 residues. Losses at the gene ends were 2 bases for V and 0 bases for J; bases not matched to a gene: 4. From germline, CDR1 is PRHDT and CDR2 FYEKMQ (reference sequence). The CDR3 protein is CASSLSGLGSYEQYF. For the CDR3, the DNA is TGTGCCAGCAGCTTATCCGGACTAGGCTCCTACGAGCAGTACTTC.

This clone was observed a single time. The chain has TRBV7-3 and TRBJ1-3; D unclear. V shed 11 bases and J shed 2 bases, with 13 bases lying between them. Germline values: CDR1 SGHTA, CDR2 FQGTGA. The CDR3 sequence is 13 residues long. The CDR3 DNA is TGTGCCGGCCGCCCGGTGACTGGAAACACCATATATTTT. It translates to CAGRPVTGNTIYF.

This clone was recorded only once. The gene calls are TRBV14 and TRBJ2-7; 7 positions match TRBD2. Germline V gene sequence: CDR1 SGHDN, CDR2 FVKESK. V lost 4 bases, J lost 0 bases, and 6 bases stayed unmatched. CDR3 length: 15 residues. CDR3 in DNA: TGTGCCAGCAGCCTCCGGGGACTACCCTCCTACGAGCAGTACTTC. Residues: CASSLRGLPSYEQYF.

The genes are TRBV28 and TRBJ2-5; 11 bases agree with TRBD2. Germline V gene lookup returns CDR1 MDHEN and CDR2 SYDVKM. The CDR3 is 15 amino acids. J was trimmed by 3 bases and V by 6 bases; bases with no gene match: 6. CDR3 amino acids: CASSQRLAGKETQYF. The CDR3 bases are TGTGCCAGCAGCCAACGACTAGCGGGAAAAGAGACCCAGTACTTC.

Comment on this clone: The junction departs from germline at one end; a sequencing error may be responsible. The same CDR3 is also encoded by other DNA sequences in this sample. The chain is built from TRBV5-1 and TRBJ1-2; no clear D. CDR3 length: 13 amino acids. Germline V CDR1 and CDR2: SGHRS, YFSETQ. This CDR3 is CASSLRSAGGYTF. The CDR3 DNA is TGCGCCAGCAGCTTGAGGTCGGCTGGCGGCTACACTTTC.

The CDR3 reads CAISEGGKGLTEQYF. For the CDR3, the DNA is TGTGCCATCAGTGAGGGTGGGAAGGGTCTGACCGAGCAGTACTTC. The rearrangement uses TRBV10-3 and TRBJ2-7, with D unresolved. The V end lost 2 bases, the J end lost 6 bases, and 17 bases lay between the germline ends. Germline CDR1 and CDR2: ENHRY and SYGVKD. The CDR3 runs 15 residues.

The chain employs TRBV2 and TRBJ2-7, with TRBD1 identical over 7 bases. Germline CDR1 and CDR2: SNHLY and FYNNEI. The CDR3 is 12 amino acids. V shed 7 bases and J 2 bases; nucleotides not matched to a gene: 2. In nucleotides, the CDR3 is TGTGCCAGCAAAGGGGGCCCCTACGAGCAGTACTTC. This gives the protein CASKGGPYEQYF.

J is TRBJ1-1 and V is TRBV28; possible D gene TRBD1, 6 bases. V lost 5 bases and J lost 5, with 24 bases in between. Germline lookup yields CDR1 MDHEN and CDR2 SYDVKM. The CDR3 covers 17 residues. CDR3 residues: CASSNPGHGGMGTEAFF. CDR3 coding DNA: TGTGCCAGCAGTAACCCGGGACATGGAGGGATGGGTACTGAAGCTTTCTTT.

The gene calls are TRBV5-4 and TRBJ2-4; a weak D match, TRBD2 (6 bases). Germline CDR1 SGHNT, CDR2 YYREEE (reference sequence). This CDR3 region has 14 residues. Trimming cost V 2 bases and J 7 bases, with 13 bases left between them. CDR3 in DNA: TGTGCCAGCAGCTTCCCGGAGGGGCAGAACATTCAGTACTTC. It codes for CASSFPEGQNIQYF. The entire variable domain, with the rest obtained from reference TRBV5-4 and TRBJ2-4, is as follows: ETGVTQSPTHLIKTRGQQVTLRCSSQSGHNTVSWYQQALGQGPQFIFQYYREEENGRGNFPPRFSGLQFPNYSSELNVNALELDDSALYLCASSFPEGQNIQYFGAGTRLSVL.

The CDR3 here is CASSQVLGSSYEQYF. CDR3 nucleotides: TGTGCCAGCAGCCAAGTTCTTGGGAGCTCCTACGAGCAGTACTTC. The chain has TRBV4-2 and TRBJ2-7; D is perhaps TRBD2 (5 bases). The germline V gene encodes CDR1 LGHNA and CDR2 YNFKEQ. This CDR3 region has 15 residues. V was clipped by 1 base and J by 0 bases, with 10 bases between them.

This clone was recorded once. The chain uses TRBV9 and TRBJ2-7, with D perhaps being TRBD1 or TRBD2 (5 bases each). The CDR3 runs to 13 residues. V lost 3 bases and J 1 base, leaving 8 bases between the germline ends. CDR1 and CDR2 (germline): SGDLS, YYNGEE. The CDR3 DNA sequence: TGTGCCAGCAGCGGGGACCATTCCTACGAGCAGTACTTC. Its protein is CASSGDHSYEQYF.

V and J are TRBV27 and TRBJ2-7; no clear D gene. Germline V gene lookup returns CDR1 MNHEY and CDR2 SMNVEV (reference sequence). There are 13 residues in the CDR3. Trimming removed 2 bases from V and 2 bases from J, with 7 bases in between. CDR3 protein: CASSLTFTYEQYF. In DNA, the CDR3 is TGTGCCAGCAGTTTAACATTTACCTACGAGCAGTACTTC.

The chain links TRBV27 to TRBJ2-1, with no clear D. The CDR3 has 13 amino acids. CDR1 is MNHEY and CDR2 is SMNVEV in the germline V gene (reference sequence). V was trimmed by 2 bases and J by 6 bases, leaving 8 bases between them. The CDR3 DNA reads TGTGCCAGCAGTTTAACCGATCTCAATGAGCAGTTCTTC. Translating gives CASSLTDLNEQFF.

This chain uses TRBV14 with TRBJ2-1, with 12 positions matching TRBD2. The CDR3 extends over 17 amino acids. Per germline, CDR1 SGHDN and CDR2 FVKESK. The J segment lost 7 bases and the V segment lost 0 bases, leaving 7 bases of the junction unmatched. The DNA of the CDR3 is TGTGCCAGCAGCCAAGACCTAGCGGGAGGGCCGACGAATGAGCAGTTCTTC. This encodes CASSQDLAGGPTNEQFF.

The rearrangement links TRBV23-1 to TRBJ2-7; 11 bases match TRBD1. TRBV23-1 is an ORF, and what it does is uncertain. V was pared by 8 bases and J by 6 bases, with 12 bases of the junction left unmatched. The CDR3 extends over 15 amino acids. CDR3 region: CASLPMDRGPGEQYF. In nucleotides, the CDR3 is TGCGCCAGCCTACCAATGGACAGGGGGCCGGGCGAGCAGTACTTC.

V usage is TRBV18 and J usage is TRBJ1-3, with a possible D match to TRBD1 (5 bases). V lost 4 bases, J lost 0 bases, and 16 bases lay in between. This CDR3 comprises 17 residues. Germline CDR1 is KGHSH and CDR2 is LQKENI. CDR3 protein: CASSRLEGSSSGNTIYF. In nucleotides, the CDR3 is TGTGCCAGCTCACGTCTAGAGGGGAGTTCCTCTGGAAACACCATATATTTT.

J is TRBJ2-2 and V is TRBV7-9; 13 bases fit TRBD2. The CDR3 sequence is 19 residues long. V dropped 2 bases and J dropped 2; count of bases not matched to a gene: 8. Germline V lookup: CDR1 SEHNR, CDR2 FQNEAQ (reference sequence). CDR3 sequence reads: CASSLRTSGSPLNTGELFF. The DNA of the CDR3 is TGTGCCAGCAGCTTACGGACTAGCGGGAGCCCCCTAAACACCGGGGAGCTGTTTTTT.

CDR3 coding DNA: TGCGCCAGCAGTGATTGGGAGGGAGGAGGAGATCAGCCCCAGCATTTT. Its translation: CASSDWEGGGDQPQHF. The gene calls are TRBV10-2 and TRBJ1-5; D is unresolved. The CDR3 contains 16 residues. The germline V gene encodes CDR1 WSHSY and CDR2 SAAADI. The V end was cut by 3 bases, the J end by 5 bases, with 17 bases between.

The CDR3, as DNA: TGTGCCAGCAGCTTACCCTTTGGACTAGCGGGAGACTCCTACGAGCAGTACTTC. This translates into CASSLPFGLAGDSYEQYF. The V gene is TRBV11-2, the J gene TRBJ2-7, with TRBD2 identical over 13 bases. CDR1 is SGHAT and CDR2 is FQNNGV in the germline V gene. The CDR3 has 18 residues. J gave up 0 bases and V 2 bases, and 7 bases lay outside the gene matches.